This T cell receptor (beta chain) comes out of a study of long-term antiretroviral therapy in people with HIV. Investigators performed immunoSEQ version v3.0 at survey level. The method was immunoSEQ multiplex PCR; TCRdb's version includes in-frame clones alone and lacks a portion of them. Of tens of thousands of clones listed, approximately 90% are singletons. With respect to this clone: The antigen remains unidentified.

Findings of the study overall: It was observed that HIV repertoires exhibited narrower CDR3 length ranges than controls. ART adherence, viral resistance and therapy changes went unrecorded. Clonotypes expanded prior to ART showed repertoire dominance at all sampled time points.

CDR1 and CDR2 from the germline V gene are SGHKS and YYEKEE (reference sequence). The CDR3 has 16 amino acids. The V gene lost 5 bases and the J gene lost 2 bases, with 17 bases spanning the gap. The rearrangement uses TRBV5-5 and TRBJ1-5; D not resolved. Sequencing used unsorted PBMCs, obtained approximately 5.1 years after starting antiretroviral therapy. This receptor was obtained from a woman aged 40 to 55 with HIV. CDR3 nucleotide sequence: TGTGCCAGCAGGCGTACCCCCGGGGATGGCAATCAGCCCCAGCATTTT. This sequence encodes CASRRTPGDGNQPQHF.